This T cell receptor (beta chain) was documented in a study of shared clonotypes between healthy human individuals. Study outcomes and limitations: Shared across several donors were around 5% of the naive CD4 clonotypes.

The run depth of the assay was deep. The DNA input per sorted-subset replicate PCR was 200 to 250 ng, corresponding to some 30,000 T cell genomes. TCRdb keeps only in-frame clones here, not all; method: immunoSEQ multiplex PCR. The sample includes 2 million to 2.5 million clones, 80% to 95% of them seen just once. Participating donors were healthy, HIV-negative adults free of recent acute infections or vaccinations. As for this clone: Its specificity is unknown.

The V gene lost 6 bases and the J gene lost 9 bases, with 11 bases spanning the gap. The CDR3 loop spans 11 amino acids. The germline V gene encodes CDR1 MGHDK and CDR2 SYGVNS. This receptor was obtained from a man between 18 and 35 years old in good health. Some clones in this sample may be carry-over from other donors' samples. This chain links TRBV25-1 with TRBJ1-2, with D perhaps TRBD1 (6 bases). Sequencing was done on a sample of naive CD4+ T cells from PBMCs. Subset given: CD45RA+ positively selected. The CDR3 nucleotides read TGTGCCAGCAGGGGACATTTTCGCTACACCTTC. It translates to CASRGHFRYTF.